This TCR beta chain was sequenced during a study of tumor and adjacent non-tumor tissue in lung cancer (dated by TCRdb to 2016 to 2019). As for the study more broadly: By cancer type, the cohort comprised 11 to 12 adenocarcinoma patients, a couple of squamous cell carcinoma patients and 1 small cell lung cancer patient. Over 25 paired specimens, one tumor and one normal lung sample per patient, were profiled by TCRbeta CDR3 sequencing. The 15 enrolled patients, of whom around 10 were men and 5 were women, were aged about 31 to 76 years and were diagnosed with TNM stage I to III disease. Sequencing generated a total of some 130 million productive TCRbeta reads, averaging roughly 4.2 million reads per sample. The study compared bulk TCRbeta repertoires from lung tumor tissue and matched distant non-tumor lung tissue of some 14 lung cancer patients. Broad study findings and their caveats: The cohort had only about 14 patients, and the authors noted that larger samples and more detailed clinical data are needed. Neither the sequencing platform nor unique molecular identifiers are named or mentioned anywhere in the methods. Peripheral blood was not sequenced, so blood TCRbeta repertoires were not examined in the lung cancer patients of the study. TCR diversity (inverse Simpson) was significantly higher in tumor than in normal lung tissue (roughly 430 vs 170, P = 0.0075, Mann-Whitney U test). Significantly higher TCR diversity was found in younger patients, and higher tumor TCR diversity was associated with shorter overall and disease-free survival. The top 100 clones made up a significantly larger cumulative share of the repertoire in normal lung than in tumor tissue.

The protocol used for the library was multiplex PCR. Sequencing took place on an Illumina HiSeq 2500. TCRbeta libraries were constructed through three rounds of nested PCR with primers (Table S4) according to protocols adapted from ARM-PCR. PCR products of 200-500 bp were gel-excised and purified with the QIAquick gel extraction kit before sequencing. Per the original workflow: Reads were cleaned using Trimmomatic, were merged into complete CDR3 sequences using FLASH, and were assigned to V(D)J germline segments using MiTCR. Clonal diversity was calculated as the inverse Simpson's index using VDJtools. In-frame sequences without a premature stop codon were defined as productive reads. In TCRdb, the public reads were trimmed at Q25 with fastp and aligned with MiXCR, with productive beta chains retained. Entries that share a CDR3 protein sequence are merged under the most common genes and DNA. These V and J calls derive from TCRdb rather than the authors' analysis. In all, the sample holds approximately 150,000 distinct CDR3 sequences, and approximately 72% of those were seen once. The top ten constitute around a sixth of the sample.

Trimming takes 0 bases from V and 5 bases from J, and the germline ends sit 5 bases apart. Inclusive of the bounding cysteine and phenylalanine, the CDR3 is 12 residues long. The kept DNA is CDR3 alone, 36 bases in frame from the first base. From the germline V gene, CDR1 is MNHEY and CDR2 is SVGAGI. Concerning this clonotype: The target of this receptor is not known. One base away there is no much larger clone; base qualities are not given.

RNA was extracted from bulk unsorted tissue and checked for quality with a NanoDrop ND-1000 and an Agilent 2100. Donors were newly diagnosed lung cancer patients admitted for thoracic surgery in China between August and November 2014, without prior chemotherapy. Anyone who had undergone radiotherapy or chemotherapy before, or who had another cancer at the same time, was left out of the study. Surgical tissue pieces of roughly 1-2.2 cm3 were preserved in RNAlater solution and were kept at -80 degrees C until use. The specimen was lung tumor tissue. This chain is built from TRBV6-5 and TRBJ2-7; the D gene lacks a confident call. This TCR came from a man between 60 and 75 years old with small cell lung cancer. CDR3 loop: CASSYSGDEQYF. Here is the DNA: TGTGCCAGCAGTTACTCGGGCGACGAGCAGTACTTC.